The 17 T cell receptor beta chains below were found in one sample sequenced in a study of T-cell memory formation after mild COVID-19. A single record per CDR3 protein comes from TCRdb applying MiXCR to the 5' RACE reads. The data show tens of thousands of distinct CDR3 sequences, approximately 16% seen once. Sequenced input: PBMCs or a T cell subset sorted from them (not recorded which). These receptors were obtained from an adult woman who had mild COVID-19 (a few samples of this study predate the infection). Cell type and time point are not known.

This clonotype was seen a handful of times. The V gene is TRBV6-4, the J gene TRBJ2-3; TRBD2 matches at 11 bases. The V and J ends lost 2 bases and 2 bases, in that order; junction bases with no gene match: 6. Germline CDR1 MRHNA, CDR2 SNTAGT. This CDR3 has 17 amino acids. CDR3 residues: CASSDEASGGTTDTQYF. DNA for the CDR3: TGTGCCAGCAGTGACGAAGCTAGCGGGGGGACCACAGATACGCAGTATTTT.

This clonotype was detected a few times. The chain has TRBV20-1 and TRBJ2-7, with a tentative D call TRBD1 (7 bases). The CDR3 sequence is 13 residues long. The V gene's germline CDR1 is DFQATT and CDR2 SNEGSKA (reference sequence). CDR3: CSWWAGQKYEQYF. DNA for the CDR3: TGCAGCTGGTGGGCGGGACAGAAGTACGAGCAGTACTTC.

V gene TRBV29-1 combines with J gene TRBJ2-1; 8 bases fit TRBD1. Germline assignment: CDR1 SQVTM and CDR2 ANQGSEA. Germline trimming cut 7 bases from V and 5 bases from J; bases unmatched to any gene: 4. The CDR3 is 12 residues long. The CDR3 DNA follows: TGCAGCGGGCGACAGGGGAACAATGAGCAGTTCTTC. This codes for CSGRQGNNEQFF.

This clonotype came up a few times. The chain employs TRBV5-1 and TRBJ2-3, with 11 bases that match TRBD2. The CDR3 sequence is 18 residues long. V lost 2 bases to trimming and J lost 7 bases; unmatched junction nucleotides: 15. Germline assignment: CDR1 SGHRS and CDR2 YFSETQ. The CDR3 spells CASSFSGLAGGLPYTQYF. The CDR3 bases are TGCGCCAGCAGCTTCTCTGGGCTAGCGGGGGGCCTACCATATACGCAGTATTTT.

The V call is TRBV11-3, the J call TRBJ2-7; D unclear. The CDR3 is 14 amino acids. CDR1 and CDR2 from the germline V gene are SGHNT and YENEEA. The ends were cut back, 5 bases at V and 3 bases at J, with 14 bases in the middle. The CDR3 bases are TGTGCCAGCAGCCCCCGGAACGGAATCTACGAGCAGTACTTC. Translating gives CASSPRNGIYEQYF.

The chain couples TRBV27 to TRBJ2-3, with no clear D. Looked up from germline, CDR1 is MNHEY and CDR2 is SMNVEV (reference sequence). V lost 4 bases, J lost 5 bases, and 10 bases lay in between. The CDR3 is made up of 13 amino acids. CDR3 sequence reads: CASSSSTGDTQYF. CDR3 DNA sequence: TGTGCCAGCAGTTCCTCCACCGGAGATACGCAGTATTTT.

V and J are TRBV11-2 and TRBJ2-1, with no clear D. The CDR3 has 13 residues. The V end lost 2 bases, the J end lost 8 bases, and 10 bases lay between the germline ends. In germline, CDR1 is SGHAT, CDR2 FQNNGV. The CDR3 spells CASSLFYSDEQFF. CDR3 bases: TGTGCCAGCAGCTTATTCTACTCGGATGAGCAGTTCTTC.

In this sample, this clonotype turned up a few times. The chain is built from TRBV5-6 and TRBJ2-3; 8 nucleotides agree with TRBD2. Germline CDR1 SGHDT, CDR2 YYEEEE. The CDR3 totals 15 residues. After removal of 0 bases from V and 4 bases from J, the junction contained 4 bases not matched to a gene. This chain's CDR3 is CASSLASGGPDTQYF. For the CDR3, the DNA is TGTGCCAGCAGCTTGGCGTCGGGAGGGCCAGATACGCAGTATTTT.

This clonotype occurred a few times. The chain recombines TRBV29-1 with TRBJ2-7, with D perhaps TRBD1 (5 bases). This CDR3 spans 13 amino acids. The V and J ends lost 6 bases and 3 bases respectively, with 15 bases between them. Germline CDR1 SQVTM, CDR2 ANQGSEA. DNA for the CDR3: TGCAGCGTAGAGATCGACAGCCACTACGAGCAGTACTTC. Protein: CSVEIDSHYEQYF.

The V gene is TRBV6-5, the J gene TRBJ1-5; 7 nucleotides match TRBD1. The germline gives CDR1 MNHEY, CDR2 SVGAGI. The V and J ends lost 0 bases and 6 bases, in that order; junction bases with no gene match: 11. This CDR3 comprises 17 residues. CDR3 DNA: TGTGCCAGCAGTTACTCGTCAGTAGACCCAGGGGGTCAGCCCCAGCATTTT. Translation gives CASSYSSVDPGGQPQHF.

This sequence joins TRBV4-1 and TRBJ2-5, with TRBD1 as a possible D gene (6 bases). Trimming cost V 1 base and J 3 bases, with 15 bases left between them. The CDR3 loop spans 16 amino acids. From germline, CDR1 is MGHRA and CDR2 YSYEKL. The CDR3: CASSQVFKQGEETQYF. In DNA form, the CDR3 reads TGCGCCAGCAGCCAAGTGTTTAAACAGGGCGAAGAGACCCAGTACTTC.

The chain couples TRBV5-1 to TRBJ1-1, with D perhaps matching TRBD1 (5 bases). CDR3 size: 15 residues. Germline values: CDR1 SGHRS, CDR2 YFSETQ. V was pared by 0 bases and J by 1 base, with 10 bases between. In DNA, the CDR3 is TGCGCCAGCAGCTTGGCCCAGGGACCGAACACTGAAGCTTTCTTT. It translates to CASSLAQGPNTEAFF.

This clonotype was detected a few times. This chain joins TRBV5-1 and TRBJ2-1, with D unclear. CDR1 SGHRS and CDR2 YFSETQ come from the germline V gene. The CDR3 sequence is 15 residues long. The germline V and J ends were trimmed by 0 bases and 0 bases, with 7 bases remaining between them. This chain's CDR3 is CASSLAPSSYNEQFF. CDR3 nucleotides: TGCGCCAGCAGCTTGGCGCCGAGCTCCTACAATGAGCAGTTCTTC.

This clonotype came up a few times. The genes are TRBV27 and TRBJ2-1, with 9 bases fitting TRBD2. Germline V gene data show CDR1 as MNHEY and CDR2 as SMNVEV (reference sequence). This CDR3 has 15 amino acids. Trimming cost V 4 bases and J 2 bases; bases outside gene matches: 3. The CDR3 DNA reads TGTGCCAGCAGTTGGGGACTAGCTGCCTACAATGAGCAGTTCTTC. It is translated as CASSWGLAAYNEQFF.

This chain uses TRBV27 with TRBJ2-1; a weak D match, TRBD2 (5 bases). The germline V gene encodes CDR1 MNHEY and CDR2 SMNVEV (reference sequence). Trimming left V 2 bases short and J 4 bases short, with 12 bases between. This CDR3 has 15 residues. The CDR3 protein is CASSLRLAKYNEQFF. The CDR3 DNA follows: TGTGCCAGCAGTTTAAGGCTAGCCAAATACAATGAGCAGTTCTTC.

This clonotype was picked up many times. This chain's CDR3 is CSARSRGVEAGSQYF. The DNA of the CDR3 is TGCAGTGCTAGGTCCAGGGGGGTTGAGGCGGGGTCGCAGTATTTT. V is TRBV20-1 and J is TRBJ2-3; perhaps TRBD1 as D (7 bases). V was pared by 3 bases and J by 10 bases, with 23 bases between. CDR1 is DFQATT, CDR2 SNEGSKA, per germline (reference sequence). The CDR3 covers 15 residues.

The rearrangement links TRBV4-1 to TRBJ2-1; D possibly corresponds to TRBD2 (6 bases). Germline loops: CDR1 MGHRA, CDR2 YSYEKL. V shed 1 base and J shed 10 bases, with 11 bases lying between them. The CDR3 is 13 residues long. In DNA form, the CDR3 reads TGCGCCAGCAGCCAAGTTAGACTAGAAGAGCAGTTCTTC. This sequence encodes CASSQVRLEEQFF.